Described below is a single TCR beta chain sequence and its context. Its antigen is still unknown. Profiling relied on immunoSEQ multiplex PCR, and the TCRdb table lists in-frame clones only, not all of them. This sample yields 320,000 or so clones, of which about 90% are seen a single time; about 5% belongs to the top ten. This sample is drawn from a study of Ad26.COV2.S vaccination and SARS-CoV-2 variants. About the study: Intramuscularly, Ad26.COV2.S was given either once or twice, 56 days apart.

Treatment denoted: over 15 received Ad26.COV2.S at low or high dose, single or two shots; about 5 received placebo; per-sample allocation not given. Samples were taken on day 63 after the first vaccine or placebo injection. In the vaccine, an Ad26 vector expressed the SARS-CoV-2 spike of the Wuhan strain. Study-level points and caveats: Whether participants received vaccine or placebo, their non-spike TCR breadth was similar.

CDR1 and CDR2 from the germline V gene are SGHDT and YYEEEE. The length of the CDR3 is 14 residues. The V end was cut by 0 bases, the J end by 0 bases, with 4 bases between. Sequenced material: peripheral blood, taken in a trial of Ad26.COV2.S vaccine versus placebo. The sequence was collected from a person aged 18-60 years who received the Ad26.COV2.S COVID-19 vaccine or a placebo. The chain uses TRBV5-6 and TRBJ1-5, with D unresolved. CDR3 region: CASSLGYSNQPQHF. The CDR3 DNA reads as TGTGCCAGCAGCTTGGGCTATAGCAATCAGCCCCAGCATTTT.